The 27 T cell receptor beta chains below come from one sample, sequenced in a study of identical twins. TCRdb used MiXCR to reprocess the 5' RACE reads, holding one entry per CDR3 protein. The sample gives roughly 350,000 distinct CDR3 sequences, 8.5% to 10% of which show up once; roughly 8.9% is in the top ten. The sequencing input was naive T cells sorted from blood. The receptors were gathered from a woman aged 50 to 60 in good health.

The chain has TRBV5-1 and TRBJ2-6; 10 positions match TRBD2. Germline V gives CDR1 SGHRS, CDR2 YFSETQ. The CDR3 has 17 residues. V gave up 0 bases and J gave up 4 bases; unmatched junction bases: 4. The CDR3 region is CASSLEGLARGANVLTF. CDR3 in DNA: TGCGCCAGCAGCTTGGAGGGACTAGCGCGGGGGGCCAACGTCCTGACTTTC.

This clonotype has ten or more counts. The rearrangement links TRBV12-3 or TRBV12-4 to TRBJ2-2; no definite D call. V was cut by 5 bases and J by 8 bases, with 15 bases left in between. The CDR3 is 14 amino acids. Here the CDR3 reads CASSGRTARGELFF. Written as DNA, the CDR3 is TGTGCCAGCAGTGGACGGACCGCCCGAGGGGAGCTGTTTTTT.

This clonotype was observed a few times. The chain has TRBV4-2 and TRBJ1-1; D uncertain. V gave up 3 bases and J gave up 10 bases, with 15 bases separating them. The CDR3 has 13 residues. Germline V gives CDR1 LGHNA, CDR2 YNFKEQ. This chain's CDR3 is CASSQYPGNLAFF. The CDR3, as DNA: TGTGCCAGCAGCCAGTACCCTGGTAATTTAGCTTTCTTT.

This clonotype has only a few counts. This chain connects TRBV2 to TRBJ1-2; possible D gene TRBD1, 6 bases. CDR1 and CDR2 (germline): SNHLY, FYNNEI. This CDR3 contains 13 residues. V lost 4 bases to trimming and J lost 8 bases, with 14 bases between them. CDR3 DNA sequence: TGTGCCAGCAGTGGTACAGGGTTTAAGGGCTACACCTTC. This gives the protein CASSGTGFKGYTF.

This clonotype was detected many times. This CDR3 reads CASSWVGPYNEQFF. The CDR3 region has the DNA TGTGCCAGCAGCTGGGTAGGGCCCTACAATGAGCAGTTCTTC. The chain has TRBV12-3 or TRBV12-4 and TRBJ2-1; D gene unclear. This CDR3 comprises 14 residues. Deletions cut 6 bases from V and 2 bases from J, with 11 bases between.

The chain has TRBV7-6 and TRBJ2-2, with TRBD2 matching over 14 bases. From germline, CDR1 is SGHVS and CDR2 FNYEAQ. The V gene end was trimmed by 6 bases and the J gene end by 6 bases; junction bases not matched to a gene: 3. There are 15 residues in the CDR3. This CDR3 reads CASRGLAGEAGELFF. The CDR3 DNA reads TGTGCCAGCAGGGGACTAGCGGGAGAGGCCGGGGAGCTGTTTTTT.

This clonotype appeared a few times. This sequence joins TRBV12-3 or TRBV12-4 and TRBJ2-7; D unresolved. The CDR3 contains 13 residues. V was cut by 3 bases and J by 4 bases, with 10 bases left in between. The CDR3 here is CASSFASGYEQYV. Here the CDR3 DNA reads TGTGCCAGCAGTTTCGCATCCGGATACGAGCAGTACGTC.

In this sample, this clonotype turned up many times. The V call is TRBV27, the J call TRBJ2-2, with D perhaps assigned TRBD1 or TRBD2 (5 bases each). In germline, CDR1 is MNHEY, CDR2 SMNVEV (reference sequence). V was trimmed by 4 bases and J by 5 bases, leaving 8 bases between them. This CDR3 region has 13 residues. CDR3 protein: CASSYGGTGELFF. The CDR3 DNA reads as TGTGCCAGCAGTTATGGGGGAACCGGGGAGCTGTTTTTT.

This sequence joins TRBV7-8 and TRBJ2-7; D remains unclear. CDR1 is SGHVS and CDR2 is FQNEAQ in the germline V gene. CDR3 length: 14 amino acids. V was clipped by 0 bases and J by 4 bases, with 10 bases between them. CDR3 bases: TGTGCCAGCAGCTTAGCGGACCCAATATACGAGCAGTACTTC. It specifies CASSLADPIYEQYF. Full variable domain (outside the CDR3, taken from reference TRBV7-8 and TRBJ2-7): GAGVSQSPRYKVAKRGQDVALRCDPISGHVSLFWYQQALGQGPEFLTYFQNEAQLDKSGLPSDRFFAERPEGSVSTLKIQRTQQEDSAVYLCASSLADPIYEQYFGPGTRLTVT.

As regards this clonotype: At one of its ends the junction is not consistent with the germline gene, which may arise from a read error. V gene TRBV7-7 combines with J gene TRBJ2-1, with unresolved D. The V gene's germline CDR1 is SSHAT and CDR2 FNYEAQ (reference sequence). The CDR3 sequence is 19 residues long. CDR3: CASSPFLDEEGSSYNEQFF. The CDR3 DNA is TGTGCTAGCAGCCCATTTTTGGACGAGGAAGGAAGCTCCTACAATGAGCAGTTCTTC.

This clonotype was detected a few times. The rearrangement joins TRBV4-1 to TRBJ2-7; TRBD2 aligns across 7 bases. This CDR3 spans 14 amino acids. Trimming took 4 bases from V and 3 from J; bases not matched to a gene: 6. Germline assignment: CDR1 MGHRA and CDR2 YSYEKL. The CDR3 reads CASSPGRSLYEQYF. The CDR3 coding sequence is TGCGCCAGCAGCCCCGGGAGGTCCCTCTACGAGCAGTACTTC.

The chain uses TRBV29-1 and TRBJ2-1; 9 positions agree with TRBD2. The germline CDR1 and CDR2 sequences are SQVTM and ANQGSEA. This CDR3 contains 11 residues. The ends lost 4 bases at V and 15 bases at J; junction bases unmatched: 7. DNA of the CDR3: TGCAGCGTTGGGGTAGCGGGAGAGAGGTTCTTC. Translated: CSVGVAGERFF.

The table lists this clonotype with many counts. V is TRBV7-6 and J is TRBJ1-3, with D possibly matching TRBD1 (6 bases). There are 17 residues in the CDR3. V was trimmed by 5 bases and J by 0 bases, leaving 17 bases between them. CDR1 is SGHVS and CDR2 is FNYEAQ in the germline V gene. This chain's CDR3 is CASSPTQGPGSGNTIYF. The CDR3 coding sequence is TGTGCCAGCAGCCCCACACAGGGCCCTGGCTCTGGAAACACCATATATTTT. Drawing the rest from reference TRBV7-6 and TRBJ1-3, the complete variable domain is GAGVSQSPRYKVTKRGQDVALRCDPISGHVSLYWYRQALGQGPEFLTYFNYEAQQDKSGLPNDRFSAERPEGSISTLTIQRTEQRDSAMYRCASSPTQGPGSGNTIYFGEGSWLTVV.

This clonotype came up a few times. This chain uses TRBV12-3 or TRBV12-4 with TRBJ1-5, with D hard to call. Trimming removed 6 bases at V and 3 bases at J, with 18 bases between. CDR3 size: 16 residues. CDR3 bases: TGTGCCAGCAGCAAGGCCCCGTTTGGGGACAATCAGCCCCAGCATTTT. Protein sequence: CASSKAPFGDNQPQHF.

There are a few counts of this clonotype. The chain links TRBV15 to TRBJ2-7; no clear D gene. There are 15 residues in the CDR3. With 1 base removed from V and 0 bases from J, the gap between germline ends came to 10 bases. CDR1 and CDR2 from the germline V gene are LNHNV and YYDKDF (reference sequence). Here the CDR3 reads CATSRAPLSSYEQYF. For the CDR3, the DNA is TGTGCCACCAGCAGAGCTCCGCTGAGCTCCTACGAGCAGTACTTC. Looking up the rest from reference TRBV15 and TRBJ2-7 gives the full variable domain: DAMVIQNPRYQVTQFGKPVTLSCSQTLNHNVMYWYQQKSSQAPKLLFHYYDKDFNNEADTPDNFQSRRPNTSFCFLDIRSPGLGDTAMYLCATSRAPLSSYEQYFGPGTRLTVT.

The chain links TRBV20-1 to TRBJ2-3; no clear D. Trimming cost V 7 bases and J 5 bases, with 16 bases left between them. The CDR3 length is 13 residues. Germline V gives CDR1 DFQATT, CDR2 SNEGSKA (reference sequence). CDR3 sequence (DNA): TGCAGTGGCTCTCCAGCACTCAAAGATACGCAGTATTTT. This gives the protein CSGSPALKDTQYF.

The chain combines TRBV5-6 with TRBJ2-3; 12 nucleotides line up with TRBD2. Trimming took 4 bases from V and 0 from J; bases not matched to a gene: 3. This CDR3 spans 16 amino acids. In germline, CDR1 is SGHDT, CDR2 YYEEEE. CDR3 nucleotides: TGTGCCAGCAGCGTTGGACTAGCGGGGAGCACAGATACGCAGTATTTT. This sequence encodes CASSVGLAGSTDTQYF.

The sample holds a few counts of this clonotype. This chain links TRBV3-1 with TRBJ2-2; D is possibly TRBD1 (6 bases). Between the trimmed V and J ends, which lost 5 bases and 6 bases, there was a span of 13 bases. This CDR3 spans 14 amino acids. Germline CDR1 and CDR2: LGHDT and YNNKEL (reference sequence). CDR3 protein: CASSSYRVPGELFF. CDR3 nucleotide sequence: TGTGCCAGCAGCTCGTACAGGGTCCCCGGGGAGCTGTTTTTT.

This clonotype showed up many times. CDR3 sequence: CASSLSVQETQYF. The DNA for the CDR3 is TGTGCCAGCAGCTTGTCCGTCCAAGAGACCCAGTACTTC. This rearrangement joins TRBV7-9 to TRBJ2-5; D not resolved. Germline V gives CDR1 SEHNR, CDR2 FQNEAQ (reference sequence). V lost 3 bases and J 1 base, leaving 6 bases between the germline ends. CDR3 length: 13 residues.

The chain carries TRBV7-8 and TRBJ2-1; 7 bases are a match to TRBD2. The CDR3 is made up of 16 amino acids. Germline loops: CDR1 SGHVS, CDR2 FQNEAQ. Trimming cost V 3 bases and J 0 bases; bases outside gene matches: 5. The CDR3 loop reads CASSLGREPSYNEQFF. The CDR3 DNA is TGTGCCAGCAGCTTGGGGCGGGAGCCCTCCTACAATGAGCAGTTCTTC.

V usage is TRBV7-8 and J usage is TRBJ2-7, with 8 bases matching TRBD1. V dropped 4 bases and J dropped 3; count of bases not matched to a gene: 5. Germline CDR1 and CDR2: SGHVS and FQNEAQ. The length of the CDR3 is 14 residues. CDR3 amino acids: CASSSRTGNYEQYF. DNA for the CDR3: TGTGCCAGCAGCTCGCGGACAGGGAACTACGAGCAGTACTTC.

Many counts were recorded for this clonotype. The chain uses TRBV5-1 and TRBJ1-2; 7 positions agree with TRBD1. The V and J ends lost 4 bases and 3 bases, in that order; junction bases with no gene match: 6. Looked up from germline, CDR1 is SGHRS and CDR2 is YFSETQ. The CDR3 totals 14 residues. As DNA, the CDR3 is TGCGCCAGCAGCCCTACCGGGACAGACTATGGCTACACCTTC. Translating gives CASSPTGTDYGYTF.

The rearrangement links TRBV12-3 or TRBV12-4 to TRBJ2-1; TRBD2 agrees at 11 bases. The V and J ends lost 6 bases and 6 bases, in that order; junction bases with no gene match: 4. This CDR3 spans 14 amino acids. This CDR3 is CASRSSGRSNEQFF. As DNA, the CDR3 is TGTGCCAGCAGATCTAGCGGGAGGTCCAATGAGCAGTTCTTC.

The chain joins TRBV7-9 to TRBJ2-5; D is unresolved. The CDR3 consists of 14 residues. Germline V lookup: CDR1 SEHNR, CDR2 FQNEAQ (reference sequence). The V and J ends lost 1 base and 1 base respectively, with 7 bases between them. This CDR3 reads CASSLGEGQETQYF. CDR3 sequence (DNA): TGTGCCAGCAGCTTAGGGGAAGGCCAAGAGACCCAGTACTTC. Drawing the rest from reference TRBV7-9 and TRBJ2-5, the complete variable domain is DTGVSQNPRHKITKRGQNVTFRCDPISEHNRLYWYRQTLGQGPEFLTYFQNEAQLEKSRLLSDRFSAERPKGSFSTLEIQRTEQGDSAMYLCASSLGEGQETQYFGPGTRLLVL.

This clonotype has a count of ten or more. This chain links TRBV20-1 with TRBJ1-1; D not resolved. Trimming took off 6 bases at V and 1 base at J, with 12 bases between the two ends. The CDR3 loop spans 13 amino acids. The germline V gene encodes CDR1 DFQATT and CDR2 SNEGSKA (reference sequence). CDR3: CSALDIENTEAFF. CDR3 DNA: TGCAGTGCCCTAGACATAGAGAACACTGAAGCTTTCTTT.

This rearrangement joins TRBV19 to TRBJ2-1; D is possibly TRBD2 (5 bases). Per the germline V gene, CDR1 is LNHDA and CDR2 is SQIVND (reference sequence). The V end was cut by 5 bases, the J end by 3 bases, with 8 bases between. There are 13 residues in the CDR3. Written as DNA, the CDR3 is TGTGCCAGTAGTGCCGGGGTCTACAATGAGCAGTTCTTC. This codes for CASSAGVYNEQFF.

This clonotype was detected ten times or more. In DNA form, the CDR3 reads TGCGCCAGCAGCCAAGGGAACAACGGGAATCAGCCCCAGCATTTT. Its protein is CASSQGNNGNQPQHF. The gene calls are TRBV4-1 and TRBJ1-5; D uncertain. Per germline, CDR1 MGHRA and CDR2 YSYEKL. The ends were cut back, 1 base at V and 4 bases at J, with 11 bases in the middle. The CDR3 is 15 residues long.